One sample yielded the 10 T cell receptor beta chains listed below, sequenced in a study of neoadjuvant anti-PD-1 for oral cavity cancer. Only in-frame clones appear in the TCRdb table, and some are missing; sequencing was by immunoSEQ multiplex PCR. The table includes roughly 13,000 clones, around two thirds detected once. This specimen was PBMCs, taken before nivolumab (anti-PD-1) treatment. These receptor sequences come from a person between 35 and 79 years old with oral cavity squamous cell carcinoma.

The chain uses TRBV2 and TRBJ2-5, with D maybe TRBD1 (6 bases). The germline gives CDR1 SNHLY, CDR2 FYNNEI. Trimming took off 6 bases at V and 4 bases at J, with 12 bases between the two ends. The CDR3 consists of 13 residues. The CDR3: CASSMTGPETQYF. The CDR3 nucleotides read TGTGCCAGCAGCATGACAGGCCCAGAGACCCAGTACTTC.

V and J are TRBV5-1 and TRBJ2-1; TRBD2 matches 14 bases. Germline CDR1 SGHRS, CDR2 YFSETQ. The CDR3 is 16 residues long. After removal of 4 bases from V and 5 bases from J, the junction contained 5 bases not matched to a gene. CDR3 coding DNA: TGCGCCAGCAGCACTCCGGGACTAGCGGGGGACAATGAGCAGTTCTTC. Translated, it gives CASSTPGLAGDNEQFF. The full variable domain, completed using reference TRBV5-1 and TRBJ2-1, is KAGVTQTPRYLIKTRGQQVTLSCSPISGHRSVSWYQQTPGQGLQFLFEYFSETQRNKGNFPGRFSGRQFSNSRSEMNVSTLELGDSALYLCASSTPGLAGDNEQFFGPGTRLTVL.

This rearrangement joins TRBV12-5 to TRBJ2-1; TRBD1 is a possible D gene (5 bases). This CDR3 has 13 residues. Trimming took off 9 bases at V and 0 bases at J, with 9 bases between the two ends. Germline V gives CDR1 LGHNT, CDR2 FRNRAP. The CDR3 is CASGQFSYNEQFF. The DNA for the CDR3 is TGTGCTAGCGGACAATTCTCCTACAATGAGCAGTTCTTC.

The chain carries TRBV7-7 and TRBJ2-5; 9 bases map to TRBD2. After removal of 5 bases from V and 3 bases from J, the junction contained 7 bases not matched to a gene. There are 15 residues in the CDR3. Looked up from germline, CDR1 is SSHAT and CDR2 is FNYEAQ (reference sequence). CDR3 loop: CASSPSGGGEETQYF. CDR3 nucleotides: TGTGCCAGCAGCCCATCCGGCGGGGGGGAAGAGACCCAGTACTTC.

This clone showed up just once. This rearrangement joins TRBV5-1 to TRBJ2-7; perhaps TRBD2 as D (5 bases). The CDR3 loop spans 16 amino acids. V gave up 4 bases and J gave up 5 bases, with 22 bases separating them. Looked up from germline, CDR1 is SGHRS and CDR2 is YFSETQ. The CDR3 DNA reads TGCGCCAGCAGCCCGGGGTGGGTAAGTGTCACCCACGAGCAGTACTTC. Protein sequence: CASSPGWVSVTHEQYF.

The gene calls are TRBV28 and TRBJ1-2, with a weak D call TRBD1 (6 bases). Germline V gene data show CDR1 as MDHEN and CDR2 as SYDVKM. Trimming cost V 10 bases and J 1 base, with 16 bases left between them. This CDR3 has 14 amino acids. The CDR3 protein is CAITTGDYNYGYTF. Here the CDR3 DNA reads TGTGCCATCACGACAGGAGATTATAACTATGGCTACACCTTC.

The chain carries TRBV7-6 and TRBJ1-1; D possibly corresponds to TRBD1 (6 bases). Trimming removed 4 bases from V and 1 base from J, with 10 bases in between. This CDR3 spans 14 amino acids. Germline lookup yields CDR1 SGHVS and CDR2 FNYEAQ. CDR3 in DNA: TGTGCCAGCAGCTCACAGGGAGGGAACACTGAAGCTTTCTTT. Its translation: CASSSQGGNTEAFF.

The chain couples TRBV19 to TRBJ2-1, with 8 positions matching TRBD1. The germline CDR1 and CDR2 sequences are LNHDA and SQIVND (reference sequence). The CDR3 sequence is 14 residues long. The V segment lost 7 bases and the J segment 6 bases; nucleotides outside the gene matches: 8. The CDR3 DNA reads as TGTGCCAGTACCACCCTCGGACAGGGCAATGAGCAGTTCTTC. This gives the protein CASTTLGQGNEQFF. The full variable domain, its missing parts supplied by reference TRBV19 and TRBJ2-1, is DGGITQSPKYLFRKEGQNVTLSCEQNLNHDAMYWYRQDPGQGLRLIYYSQIVNDFQKGDIAEGYSVSREKKESFPLTVTSAQKNPTAFYLCASTTLGQGNEQFFGPGTRLTVL.

In its sample, this clone was seen a few times. CDR3 DNA sequence: TGTGCCAGCAGCCACCCGAGCACGCCCGATTATAATTCACCCCTCCACTTT. It specifies CASSHPSTPDYNSPLHF. The chain joins TRBV7-9 to TRBJ1-6; D is ambiguous. The CDR3 extends over 17 amino acids. The ends were cut back, 5 bases at V and 4 bases at J, with 18 bases in the middle. Germline lookup yields CDR1 SEHNR and CDR2 FQNEAQ (reference sequence).

J is TRBJ1-1 and V is TRBV6-5, with D perhaps TRBD1 (5 bases). The V gene's germline CDR1 is MNHEY and CDR2 SVGAGI. The CDR3 length is 13 residues. Trimming left V 6 bases short and J 2 bases short, with 10 bases between. The DNA of the CDR3 is TGTGCCAGCAGGAAGCAGGGTAACACTGAAGCTTTCTTT. Its translation is CASRKQGNTEAFF.